The clone carrying this T cell receptor beta chain was seen at least ten times. Its matching antigen is unknown. These data are taken from a study of breast tumors, draining lymph nodes, adjacent tissues. Axillary draining lymph nodes of breast cancer patients supplied the node samples. Study-wide points: Tumor and nontumor repertoires were significantly more similar in luminal-like than in basal-like breast cancer. Tumors had less TCR diversity than lymph nodes, more than nontumor tissue. Data only fit, rather than demonstrated, lymph node origin of most tumor T cells.

The germline V gene has CDR1 KGHDR and CDR2 SFDVKD. The CDR3 extends over 12 amino acids. Trimming removed 10 bases at V and 8 bases at J, with 17 bases between. TCRdb re-called the multiplex PCR reads with MiXCR, one entry per CDR3 protein. Of fewer than 250,000 distinct CDR3 sequences listed, around 32% are singletons. The chain has TRBV24-1 and TRBJ2-7; D may be TRBD2 (6 bases). Sequencing input: axillary lymph node tissue. The sequence was obtained from a female donor with breast cancer. Some clones in this sample may be carry-over from other donors' samples. The CDR3 coding sequence is TGTGCCACAGGGGACTCAAGAGAGAAGCAGTACTTC. It is translated as CATGDSREKQYF.